Following are 6 T cell receptor beta chains from one sample sequenced in a study of T cells in Graves' hyperthyroidism and ophthalmopathy. Amplification yielded TCR beta CDR3 regions, with RNA transcripts as the source. The TCR CDR3 was amplified in a first-round RT-PCR using the HTBI primer set. A single record per CDR3 protein comes from TCRdb applying MiXCR to the multiplex PCR reads. This table has around 690,000 distinct CDR3 sequences, about 18% appearing once. The sequencing sample was made of blood. The receptors here all came from a man over 45 with Graves' hyperthyroidism.

This clonotype was detected ten times or more. The chain carries TRBV6-1 and TRBJ2-7, with a tentative D call TRBD1 (6 bases). The germline V gene encodes CDR1 MNHNS and CDR2 SASEGT. Trimming shortened V by 7 bases and J by 6 bases, and 19 bases separated the two germline ends. CDR3 length: 14 residues. CDR3 sequence reads: CASTTAAGAGEQYF. CDR3 DNA sequence: TGTGCCAGCACCACAGCGGCAGGGGCTGGCGAGCAGTACTTC.

The chain links TRBV6-4 to TRBJ2-1, with a tentative D call TRBD2 (6 bases). The CDR3 loop spans 16 amino acids. Trimming cost V 3 bases and J 0 bases, with 12 bases left between them. Looked up from germline, CDR1 is MRHNA and CDR2 is SNTAGT. CDR3 sequence reads: CASSEASGSSYNEQFF. DNA for the CDR3: TGTGCCAGCAGTGAAGCGTCCGGGAGCTCCTACAATGAGCAGTTCTTC.

This clonotype was counted ten times or more. This chain joins TRBV11-2 and TRBJ2-2; D may correspond to TRBD1 or TRBD2 (5 bases each). The CDR3 loop spans 20 amino acids. Looked up from germline, CDR1 is SGHAT and CDR2 is FQNNGV. Trimming took 4 bases from V and 2 from J, leaving 26 bases between them. CDR3 protein: CASSSIDYKPGRRNTGELFF. In nucleotides, the CDR3 is TGTGCCAGCAGCTCCATAGACTACAAACCGGGACGGAGAAACACCGGGGAGCTGTTTTTT.

This clonotype was seen at least ten times. The chain combines TRBV2 with TRBJ1-5; D remains ambiguous. V shed 6 bases and J shed 5 bases, with 14 bases lying between them. The CDR3 totals 14 residues. Germline loops: CDR1 SNHLY, CDR2 FYNNEI. CDR3 region: CASRDPSWDQPQHF. The CDR3 DNA reads TGTGCCAGCAGGGACCCCTCTTGGGATCAGCCCCAGCATTTT.

In the case of this clonotype: A read error is possible here, since a much larger clone lies one base away. V is TRBV5-1 and J is TRBJ2-1; 8 bases match TRBD2. Germline values: CDR1 SGHRS, CDR2 YFSETQ. The CDR3 spans 15 residues. V lost 3 bases to trimming and J lost 5 bases; unmatched junction nucleotides: 7. Here the CDR3 reads CASSWGAGENNEQFF. CDR3 nucleotide sequence: TGCGCCAGCAGCTGGGGAGCGGGAGAGAACAATGAGCAGTTCTTC. Complete variable domain (other parts from reference TRBV5-1 and TRBJ2-1): KAGVTQTPRYLIKTRGQQVTLSCSPISGHRSVSWYQQTPGQGLQFLFEYFSETQRNKGNFPGRFSGRQFSNSRSEMNVSTLELGDSALYLCASSWGAGENNEQFFGPGTRLTVL.

This clonotype was observed at least ten times. This chain connects TRBV6-1 to TRBJ2-7, with 8 bases that match TRBD2. This CDR3 is built from 15 residues. The trim removed 5 bases at V and 3 bases at J, leaving 9 bases unmatched. The V gene's germline CDR1 is MNHNS and CDR2 SASEGT. The CDR3 sequence is CASSSYSGSLYEQYF. The CDR3 nucleotides are TGTGCCAGCAGTTCATACAGCGGGAGTCTCTACGAGCAGTACTTC.